This T cell receptor beta chain is drawn from a study of monozygotic twins with inflammatory bowel disease (dated by TCRdb to the late 2010s). Regarding the study in general: In total, some 30 monozygotic twin pairs made up the full study: 19 Danish pairs, all IBD-discordant, plus nine German pairs, of which four were IBD-concordant and five were IBD-discordant. Each individual had, on average, about 151 000 unique TCRalpha sequences and 181 000 unique TCRbeta sequences available for analysis. The search for disease-associated traits relied mainly on comparing, within discordant pairs, IBD patients with their genetically identical healthy co-twins.

To prepare the library, 5' RACE was applied. For each TCR library, approximately 3,700 ng of total RNA was used. For each sample, cDNA synthesis with SMARTScribe reverse transcriptase was split into eight separate reactions. During cDNA synthesis, unique molecular identifiers containing a 6-nucleotide sample barcode were introduced by template switching. TCRalpha and TCRbeta cDNA was amplified in two nested PCRs of 16 and 9 cycles, and bead purification was carried out after each PCR. Before amplification, cDNA was treated with uracil DNA-glycosylase and purified using the QIAquick PCR purification kit. In the second PCR, Illumina TruSeq-compatible adapters and sample-specific barcodes were added. TapeStation and Qubit were used to check library quality and concentration, and 5 ng of each library was pooled. The pooled libraries were sequenced with 2 x 100 bp reads and custom sequencing primers on an Illumina HiSeq2500 single-index Rapid Run. As for the authors' bioinformatics: MiGEC version 1.2.6 was used for UMI-based consensus assembly to correct PCR and sequencing errors. MiXCR version 2.1.1 was used to carry out V(D)J alignment, clonotype assembly and CDR3 extraction. To normalise gene usage, clonotype sharing and MAIT/NKT TCR abundance, the analysis used the top 1000, 10 000 and 20 000 clonotypes per sample. After downsampling to 27 000 UMIs, diversity was calculated as the inverse Simpson index using the vegan R package. Statistical testing used paired Mann-Whitney U tests on the discordant twin pairs and applied Benjamini-Hochberg correction for multiple testing. TCRdb reanalyzed the reads, keeping one entry per CDR3 protein sequence and omitting DNA. TCRdb, rather than the study authors, made the V and J calls. For this sample, the table gives more than 95,000 distinct CDR3 sequences. Approximately 1.8% of the sample is in the top ten clones.

From each donor, a roughly 2.5 ml peripheral blood sample was collected into PAXgene tubes and stored at -80 degrees C. Without any T cell sorting, total RNA was extracted from whole blood using the PAXgene blood miRNA kit on an automated QIAcube. Peripheral blood from monozygotic twin pairs, either concordant or discordant for inflammatory bowel disease, underwent deep TCRalpha and TCRbeta repertoire profiling that used unique molecular barcoding. Smoking habits were recorded for all twin pairs, and individuals were classified as current, former or never smokers. The research as a whole found: Because patients were on differing immunosuppressive treatments, the repertoires may have picked up extra background noise and inter-individual variability. Different T cell subtypes could not be distinguished in the analysis. Concordant and discordant twins showed no difference in repertoire similarity, possibly because of limited statistical power. A decrease in TCRbeta repertoire diversity, as measured by inverse Simpson index, was observed in IBD patients compared with their healthy co-twins. The results gave no support for a single strong signal or clonotype linked to IBD. Fewer clonotypes were shared with other individuals by IBD patients than by healthy twins, most markedly in patients showing signs of disease activity.

About this clonotype: Its antigen is not yet known.

Measured from the cysteine to the phenylalanine, the CDR3 is 14 residues long. No DNA sequence was recorded. The CDR1 and CDR2 encoded by the germline V gene are SGHVS and FQNEAQ. The specimen sequenced was blood. The sequence links TRBV7-8 to TRBJ1-1. This sequence originates from a human donor with ulcerative colitis or Crohn's disease, or a healthy co-twin of an affected twin (not recorded which). The CDR3 reads as follows: CASSLTRGGTEVFF.